The present entry profiles one TCR beta chain with its context. Its antigen is currently unknown. The study ran its PCR with 60 Vbeta and 13 Jbeta primers. Source study methods: The count from a later analysis was 79 million or so unique TCR beta chains, some 12 million of them shared. Clones were read by immunoSEQ multiplex PCR, and TCRdb kept only the in-frame ones, dropping some. V and J calls plus clone size are reproduced from that table; the DNA served to infer D and trimming. The sample includes more than 140,000 clones, nearly 80% of them seen just once. The source of the sample is a study of cytomegalovirus exposure and HLA in healthy donors. Study-wide findings and caveats: Later analysis identified several of the most significant clusters that appeared linked to common viral pathogens. The authors listed roughly 150 TCR beta chains as cytomegalovirus-associated.

There are 16 residues in the CDR3. Germline CDR1 MNHEY, CDR2 SMNVEV (reference sequence). Germline trimming cut 7 bases from V and 4 bases from J; bases unmatched to any gene: 14. The sequence derives from a male donor in good health and CMV-seronegative. This chain uses TRBV27 with TRBJ1-1, with TRBD1 matching over 8 bases. What was sequenced was PBMCs. The CDR3 DNA reads as TGTGCCAGCAAGGTAGGGCAGGGGGCGCGAGGCACTGAAGCTTTCTTT. It specifies CASKVGQGARGTEAFF.